The 27 T cell receptor beta chains below were found in one sample sequenced in a study of shared clonotypes between healthy human individuals. CD45RO-negative, CCR7-selected cells formed the naive CD8 fraction, which excluded terminally differentiated effector memory CD45RA+ cells. Repertoires were generated with immunoSEQ multiplex PCR, while TCRdb's copy carries only in-frame clones and drops some. The sample comprises around 2,000,000 clones, about 95% of which are singletons, and approximately 1% rests with the top ten. Material for sequencing was naive CD8+ T cells sorted from blood. All receptors come from a man younger than 35 in good health.

The chain is built from TRBV7-8 and TRBJ2-1, with 14 nucleotides matching TRBD2. V was pared by 5 bases and J by 7 bases, with 4 bases of the junction left unmatched. The CDR3 covers 15 residues. Per germline, CDR1 SGHVS and CDR2 FQNEAQ. The CDR3 region is CASSPTSGRGNEQFF. For the CDR3, the DNA is TGTGCCAGCAGCCCGACTAGCGGGAGGGGGAATGAGCAGTTCTTC.

The gene calls are TRBV7-9 and TRBJ1-4; D is perhaps TRBD1 (5 bases). From germline, CDR1 is SEHNR and CDR2 FQNEAQ (reference sequence). The CDR3 consists of 16 residues. V was cut by 6 bases and J by 8 bases, with 22 bases left in between. CDR3 sequence: CASRIGGRDSLEKLFF. The CDR3 DNA follows: TGTGCCAGCAGAATCGGGGGACGGGACTCTTTGGAAAAACTGTTTTTT.

The genes are TRBV6-5 and TRBJ1-2, with a tentative D call TRBD1 (6 bases). Germline CDR1 MNHEY, CDR2 SVGAGI. CDR3 size: 14 residues. V was clipped by 0 bases and J by 5 bases, with 10 bases between them. The CDR3 region has the DNA TGTGCCAGCAGTTACTCATTTCAGGGGTATGGCTACACCTTC. It is translated as CASSYSFQGYGYTF.

The chain employs TRBV6-1 and TRBJ2-7; weak D call: TRBD1 (6 bases). V was trimmed by 6 bases and J by 8 bases, leaving 14 bases between them. Germline assignment: CDR1 MNHNS and CDR2 SASEGT. This CDR3 region has 12 residues. The CDR3 loop reads CASSPITGQQYF. For the CDR3, the DNA is TGTGCCAGCAGCCCGATCACAGGGCAGCAGTACTTC.

Concerning this clone itself: The same CDR3 can be traced to other DNA sequences in this sample. J is TRBJ1-3 and V is TRBV28; weak D call: TRBD1 (5 bases). This CDR3 has 15 residues. V was pared by 0 bases and J by 0 bases, with 6 bases between. The germline V gene encodes CDR1 MDHEN and CDR2 SYDVKM. CDR3 sequence (DNA): TGTGCCAGCAGTTTATGGGGGGACTCTGGAAACACCATATATTTT. Its protein product is CASSLWGDSGNTIYF.

The chain links TRBV6-1 to TRBJ1-2; D perhaps matches TRBD1 (5 bases). V lost 2 bases to trimming and J lost 4 bases, with 17 bases between them. From germline, CDR1 is MNHNS and CDR2 SASEGT. This CDR3 region has 16 residues. CDR3 DNA: TGTGCCAGCAGTGAAAGGGGAACCGACCCCCGCTATGGCTACACCTTC. It is translated as CASSERGTDPRYGYTF.

The genes are TRBV30 and TRBJ2-5, with a tentative D call TRBD1 (5 bases). CDR3 size: 14 residues. Germline V lookup: CDR1 GTSNPN, CDR2 SVGIG (reference sequence). The ends were cut back, 2 bases at V and 4 bases at J, with 14 bases in the middle. This CDR3 reads CAWSTQDPRETQYF. CDR3 bases: TGTGCCTGGAGTACACAGGACCCGAGAGAGACCCAGTACTTC.

The V call is TRBV5-1, the J call TRBJ2-1; 9 positions match TRBD2. Looked up from germline, CDR1 is SGHRS and CDR2 is YFSETQ. The CDR3 is made up of 14 amino acids. J was trimmed by 8 bases and V by 4 bases; bases with no gene match: 7. The CDR3 reads CASSLQTSGDEQFF. In DNA, the CDR3 is TGCGCCAGCAGCCTACAGACTAGCGGTGATGAGCAGTTCTTC.

The rearrangement joins TRBV7-9 to TRBJ1-5; D gene uncertain. Germline CDR1 SEHNR, CDR2 FQNEAQ (reference sequence). Trimming shortened V by 6 bases and J by 9 bases, and 12 bases separated the two germline ends. The CDR3 length is 12 residues. The CDR3 loop reads CASSSDDRPQHF. The DNA for the CDR3 is TGTGCCAGCAGTTCGGATGATCGGCCCCAGCATTTT.

This clone was recorded only once. The genes are TRBV5-6 and TRBJ1-1, with D maybe TRBD1 (5 bases). V dropped 3 bases and J dropped 5 bases, with 8 bases sitting between them. CDR3 length: 12 amino acids. Germline V gene lookup returns CDR1 SGHDT and CDR2 YYEEEE. DNA of the CDR3: TGTGCCAGCAGCTGGGGGGAAACTGAAGCTTTCTTT. Residues: CASSWGETEAFF.

The chain has TRBV6-1 and TRBJ2-2, with D perhaps assigned TRBD1 or TRBD2 (6 bases each). CDR1 MNHNS and CDR2 SASEGT come from the germline V gene. The CDR3 is 16 amino acids. V shed 2 bases and J shed 1 base, with 11 bases lying between them. The DNA of the CDR3 is TGTGCCAGCAGTGAACGGAGGGGGAGGAACACCGGGGAGCTGTTTTTT. It codes for CASSERRGRNTGELFF.

This chain links TRBV7-2 with TRBJ2-7; no clear D gene. The CDR3 contains 15 residues. Germline V gene lookup returns CDR1 SGHTA and CDR2 FQGNSA. Between the trimmed V and J ends, which lost 5 bases and 3 bases, there was a span of 17 bases. The CDR3 DNA reads TGTGCCAGCAGCGCCCTGGAGTTTGGTGGCTACGAGCAGTACTTC. Its translation: CASSALEFGGYEQYF.

In this sample, this clone turned up once. The V and J genes are TRBV29-1 and TRBJ1-2; D not certain. Trimming cost V 4 bases and J 3 bases, with 12 bases left between them. Looked up from germline, CDR1 is SQVTM and CDR2 is ANQGSEA. The CDR3 extends over 13 amino acids. CDR3 bases: TGCAGCGTTGCGAATGGATGGGACTATGGCTACACCTTC. Translation: CSVANGWDYGYTF.

The chain couples TRBV7-9 to TRBJ2-7; 7 bases are shared with TRBD1. Per germline, CDR1 SEHNR and CDR2 FQNEAQ (reference sequence). The CDR3 extends over 15 amino acids. The ends lost 4 bases at V and 3 bases at J; junction bases unmatched: 9. CDR3 loop: CASSSTTGTNYEQYF. The CDR3 DNA follows: TGTGCCAGCAGCTCCACGACAGGGACCAACTACGAGCAGTACTTC.

The chain employs TRBV6-1 and TRBJ2-7, with D maybe TRBD2 (5 bases). Germline V lookup: CDR1 MNHNS, CDR2 SASEGT. V was pared by 6 bases and J by 6 bases, with 12 bases between. CDR3 length: 12 residues. Written as DNA, the CDR3 is TGTGCCAGCAGGACTAAACCTGGCGAGCAGTACTTC. This sequence encodes CASRTKPGEQYF.

This clone was seen once. Other DNA sequences within the sample encode an identical CDR3. This chain links TRBV13 with TRBJ2-7; tentatively, D is TRBD1 (6 bases). The CDR3 runs to 14 residues. CDR1 PRHDT and CDR2 FYEKMQ come from the germline V gene (reference sequence). Trimming shortened V by 3 bases and J by 4 bases, and 13 bases separated the two germline ends. CDR3 sequence (DNA): TGTGCCAGCAGCTTCAGTGGGGGCCCTTACGAGCAGTACTTC. It is translated as CASSFSGGPYEQYF.

CDR3 sequence reads: CASSQDVFGTEEDMRTEAFF. The CDR3 DNA reads as TGCGCCAGCAGCCAAGACGTGTTCGGGACAGAAGAGGACATGAGGACTGAAGCTTTCTTT. The rearrangement joins TRBV4-3 to TRBJ1-1; 7 bases are a match to TRBD1. This CDR3 has 20 residues. With V trimmed by 0 bases and J by 5 bases, 21 bases remained unmatched. CDR1 and CDR2 (germline): LGHNA, YSLEER.

This chain connects TRBV9 to TRBJ1-2; a possible D gene is TRBD1 (5 bases). CDR3 length: 12 amino acids. Germline V gene data show CDR1 as SGDLS and CDR2 as YYNGEE. The V end was cut by 4 bases, the J end by 5 bases, with 9 bases between. The CDR3 nucleotides read TGTGCCAGCAGCTCGACAGCTTATGGCTACACCTTC. It specifies CASSSTAYGYTF.

The V and J genes are TRBV5-5 and TRBJ2-7; TRBD1 is a possible D gene (5 bases). This CDR3 is built from 14 residues. Germline CDR1 SGHKS, CDR2 YYEKEE (reference sequence). The V gene lost 2 bases and the J gene lost 2 bases, with 11 bases spanning the gap. CDR3 protein: CASSFSRAPYEQYF. CDR3 DNA: TGTGCCAGCAGCTTCTCCAGGGCCCCCTACGAGCAGTACTTC. Variable domain in full (rest from reference TRBV5-5 and TRBJ2-7): DAGVTQSPTHLIKTRGQQVTLRCSPISGHKSVSWYQQVLGQGPQFIFQYYEKEERGRGNFPDRFSARQFPNYSSELNVNALLLGDSALYLCASSFSRAPYEQYFGPGTRLTVT.

The rearrangement joins TRBV7-3 to TRBJ2-3; D is undetermined. From germline, CDR1 is SGHTA and CDR2 FQGTGA. The CDR3 loop spans 13 amino acids. Trimming left V 5 bases short and J 6 bases short, with 12 bases between. CDR3 in amino acids: CASSVDLRDTQYF. The CDR3 DNA follows: TGTGCCAGCAGCGTAGATCTGCGTGATACGCAGTATTTT.

V is TRBV5-6 and J is TRBJ1-2; TRBD1 might be the D (6 bases). CDR3 size: 16 residues. CDR1 SGHDT and CDR2 YYEEEE come from the germline V gene. Trimming shortened V by 4 bases and J by 0 bases, and 16 bases separated the two germline ends. The CDR3 is CASSLQGGLTNYGYTF. In nucleotides, the CDR3 is TGTGCCAGCAGCCTACAAGGGGGTCTAACTAACTATGGCTACACCTTC.

To note about this clone: This sample also contains other DNA sequences that code for the same CDR3. This chain links TRBV19 with TRBJ2-7, with 7 bases aligning to TRBD1. This CDR3 contains 15 residues. Losses at the gene ends were 3 bases for V and 2 bases for J; bases not matched to a gene: 7. The V gene's germline CDR1 is LNHDA and CDR2 SQIVND (reference sequence). The CDR3 spells CASSIGGQGAYEQYF. CDR3 DNA sequence: TGTGCCAGTAGTATCGGTGGTCAGGGGGCCTACGAGCAGTACTTC.

The chain employs TRBV30 and TRBJ2-7; D is unclear. The germline V and J ends were trimmed by 3 bases and 5 bases, with 26 bases remaining between them. The V gene's germline CDR1 is GTSNPN and CDR2 SVGIG (reference sequence). This CDR3 comprises 17 residues. CDR3 DNA: TGTGCCTGGAGATCACAAACTCCTTTCGTTTTCCTGGACGAGCAGTACTTC. Its translation is CAWRSQTPFVFLDEQYF.

The CDR3 here is CASREAGSDEQYF. The DNA for the CDR3 is TGTGCCAGCAGGGAGGCAGGGTCGGACGAGCAGTACTTC. This chain uses TRBV6-1 with TRBJ2-7; TRBD1 or TRBD2 may be the D gene (5 bases each). The CDR3 length is 13 residues. V was pared by 6 bases and J by 5 bases, with 14 bases between. Germline CDR1 and CDR2: MNHNS and SASEGT.

This clone came up a few times. The rearrangement links TRBV27 to TRBJ1-2; D is perhaps TRBD1 (5 bases). The ends were cut back, 6 bases at V and 6 bases at J, with 20 bases in the middle. CDR3 length: 15 residues. Germline lookup yields CDR1 MNHEY and CDR2 SMNVEV (reference sequence). The CDR3 nucleotides are TGTGCCAGCAGCTCGTGGGGCGGCGCGGGCGATGGCTACACCTTC. It codes for CASSSWGGAGDGYTF.

The gene calls are TRBV5-1 and TRBJ2-7; TRBD2 matches at 11 bases. The CDR3 length is 15 residues. Trimming cost V 5 bases and J 4 bases; bases outside gene matches: 8. The germline V gene encodes CDR1 SGHRS and CDR2 YFSETQ. The CDR3 loop reads CASRAGTSGIYEQYF. The CDR3 DNA sequence: TGCGCCAGCAGGGCCGGGACTAGCGGAATATACGAGCAGTACTTC.

The chain joins TRBV6-6 to TRBJ1-5; tentative D call: TRBD1 (6 bases). The CDR3 has 13 residues. The ends were cut back, 7 bases at V and 5 bases at J, with 12 bases in the middle. CDR1 and CDR2 (germline): MNHNY, SVGAGI (reference sequence). For the CDR3, the DNA is TGTGCCAGCATATCTTCAGGGGATCAGCCCCAGCATTTT. Translated, it gives CASISSGDQPQHF.